The clone carrying this T cell receptor (beta chain) was observed a few times. Investigators excluded patients with uncontrolled infection, other autoimmune disease, pregnancy or lactation. In making diagnoses, clinical symptoms, serum thyroxine and TRAb, thyroid ultrasound and orbital computed tomography were all used. This sample is part of a study of T cells in Graves' hyperthyroidism and ophthalmopathy. Germline CDR1 reads KGHDR; CDR2 reads SFDVKD. The V gene lost 3 bases and the J gene lost 4 bases, with 15 bases spanning the gap. The CDR3 sequence is 16 residues long. The source material, RNA transcripts, was used to amplify TCR beta CDR3 regions. The HTBI set primed first-round TCR CDR3 RT-PCR. TCRdb called the multiplex PCR reads again in MiXCR, with one record for every CDR3 protein. The sample yields hundreds of thousands of distinct CDR3 sequences, approximately 44% seen once.

The specimen sequenced was peripheral blood or thyroid tissue (not recorded which). The V call is TRBV24-1, the J call TRBJ1-3; possible D gene TRBD1, 6 bases. This TCR was recovered from a young woman with Graves' hyperthyroidism. DNA of the CDR3: TGTGCCACCAGTGATCCTACAGGGCCCGGAGGAAACACCATATATTTT. It is translated as CATSDPTGPGGNTIYF.